The rows below give T cell receptor beta chains drawn from one sample of a study of blood T cell repertoires in COVID-19. TCRdb's table, derived via immunoSEQ multiplex PCR, lists solely in-frame clones and lacks some. The sample yields some 140,000 clones, 70% to 80% seen once. The source material was peripheral blood. Receptors originate from a man aged 60-69 years with acute or convalescent COVID-19. The CDR3 runs from the conserved cysteine through the conserved F or W. Fields, in order: J gene, V gene, CDR3 length, D gene, clone size, CDR3 protein, CDR3 DNA. A D gene is named only where the DNA matches it firmly. Expanded clones get a size class; other rows say once, few or many, or leave the size out.

>TRBJ2-5|TRBV28|17|TRBD2|.
CASSFGWTSGSGETQYF
TGTGCCAGCAGTTTTGGATGGACTAGCGGGAGTGGCGAGACCCAGTACTTC
>TRBJ2-3|TRBV5-1|16|TRBD2|.
CASSLGSLAGADTQYF
TGCGCCAGCAGCTTGGGGTCACTAGCGGGAGCGGATACGCAGTATTTT
>TRBJ1-1|TRBV28|15|.|.
CASSLGRRVNTEAFF
TGTGCCAGCAGTTTAGGTCGGAGGGTGAACACTGAAGCTTTCTTT
>TRBJ1-2|TRBV12-3/TRBV12-4|13|.|.
CASSLQGPYGYTF
TGTGCCAGCAGTTTACAGGGCCCCTATGGCTACACCTTC
>TRBJ2-2|TRBV7-7|15|TRBD1|.
CASSFSQGSIGELFF
TGTGCTAGCAGCTTCTCACAGGGGTCGATCGGGGAGCTGTTTTTT
>TRBJ1-2|TRBV7-9|16|TRBD1|once
CASSPWGRGQIYGYTF
TGTGCCAGCAGCCCCTGGGGTAGGGGGCAAATCTATGGCTACACCTTC
>TRBJ2-4|TRBV19|13|.|.
CASSIGGRNIQYF
TGTGCCAGTAGTATAGGGGGGCGGAACATTCAGTACTTC
>TRBJ2-1|TRBV5-1|15|TRBD1|.
CASSRAARGYNEQFF
TGCGCCAGCTCCCGGGCGGCCAGGGGGTACAATGAGCAGTTCTTC
>TRBJ2-5|TRBV7-2|14|TRBD1|once
CASSSGDRVETQYF
TGTGCCAGCAGCTCAGGGGACAGGGTCGAGACCCAGTACTTC
>TRBJ2-2|TRBV5-1|14|TRBD1|.
CASKDRVNTGELFF
TGCGCCAGCAAAGACAGGGTGAACACCGGGGAGCTGTTTTTT
>TRBJ1-4|TRBV28|14|.|.
CASSYGGRNEKLFF
TGTGCCAGCAGTTACGGGGGACGAAATGAAAAACTGTTTTTT
>TRBJ2-3|TRBV7-9|15|TRBD1|.
CASSSTGGLGDTQYF
TGTGCCAGCAGCTCTACAGGGGGCCTTGGGGATACGCAGTATTTT
>TRBJ2-5|TRBV28|13|.|.
CASSTDWLGTQYF
TGTGCCAGCAGTACCGATTGGCTTGGGACCCAGTACTTC
>TRBJ1-1|TRBV5-1|13|TRBD1|.
CASGKQGETEAFF
TGCGCCAGCGGAAAACAGGGGGAGACTGAAGCTTTCTTT
>TRBJ2-3|TRBV4-2|18|TRBD2|.
CASSPLSSLAGDTDTQYF
TGTGCCAGCAGCCCCCTCTCGAGCCTAGCGGGGGACACAGATACGCAGTATTTT
>TRBJ2-2|TRBV5-1|18|TRBD1|.
CASSVGVGTGANTGELFF
TGCGCCAGCAGTGTAGGTGTGGGGACAGGGGCGAACACCGGGGAGCTGTTTTTT
>TRBJ2-1|TRBV9|16|TRBD2|.
CASSVGGTSGSNEQFF
TGTGCCAGCAGCGTAGGTGGGACTAGCGGGAGTAATGAGCAGTTCTTC
>TRBJ2-3|TRBV9|19|TRBD2|.
CASSPKGTSGRALADTQYF
TGTGCCAGCAGCCCGAAAGGGACTAGCGGGAGGGCCCTCGCAGATACGCAGTATTTT
>TRBJ1-1|TRBV3-1/TRBV3-2|18|.|.
CASSQDLAGLGGSTEAFF
TGTGCCAGCAGCCAAGATCTCGCTGGGCTAGGAGGGAGCACTGAAGCTTTCTTT
>TRBJ1-2|TRBV14|16|.|.
CASSQDHRGGNYGYTF
TGTGCCAGCAGCCAAGATCATAGAGGAGGAAACTATGGCTACACCTTC
>TRBJ2-7|TRBV19|16|TRBD1|.
CASSAGTGYPSYEQYF
TGTGCCAGTAGCGCCGGGACAGGTTACCCCTCCTACGAGCAGTACTTC
>TRBJ1-1|TRBV15|15|TRBD1|.
CATSGHRGMNTEAFF
TGTGCCACCAGCGGCCACAGGGGAATGAACACTGAAGCTTTCTTT
>TRBJ2-7|TRBV4-2|13|.|.
CASSQGGGYEQYF
TGTGCCAGCAGCCAAGGGGGCGGCTACGAGCAGTACTTC
>TRBJ1-5|TRBV19|19|TRBD1|.
CASNEWTGSFGRLHQPQHF
TGTGCCAGTAATGAATGGACAGGGAGTTTTGGGCGGTTACATCAGCCCCAGCATTTT
>TRBJ2-7|TRBV5-4|15|.|.
CASSSGTDRLYEQYF
TGTGCCAGCAGCTCCGGGACGGACAGACTCTACGAGCAGTACTTC
>TRBJ1-2|TRBV18|17|.|once
CARMRGPQSGSDYGYTF
TGTGCCCGGATGAGAGGTCCCCAGTCTGGCTCCGACTATGGCTACACCTTC
>TRBJ1-2|TRBV29-1|16|TRBD1|.
CSVAGTGPNPYYGYTF
TGCAGCGTCGCCGGGACAGGGCCGAACCCCTACTATGGCTACACCTTC
>TRBJ2-7|TRBV14|20|TRBD2|.
CASSRSPTRTSGVSSYEQYF
TGTGCCAGCAGCAGATCACCGACAAGGACTAGCGGGGTTAGCTCCTACGAGCAGTACTTC
>TRBJ2-7|TRBV3-1/TRBV3-2|15|TRBD2|.
CASRPTSAYSYEQYF
TGTGCCAGCAGGCCGACTAGCGCTTACTCCTACGAGCAGTACTTC
>TRBJ1-1|TRBV29-1|10|.|few
CSGAGAEAFF
TGCAGCGGGGCCGGGGCTGAAGCTTTCTTT
>TRBJ2-3|TRBV19|15|TRBD1|.
CASRRTGGFTDTQYF
TGTGCCAGTAGGCGGACAGGGGGCTTTACAGATACGCAGTATTTT
>TRBJ1-3|TRBV5-1|14|.|few
CASSPQGSGNTIYF
TGCGCCAGCAGTCCGCAGGGATCCGGAAACACCATATATTTT
>TRBJ2-2|TRBV5-1|18|TRBD1|.
CASSLGGQGYANTGELFF
TGCGCCAGCAGCTTGGGGGGACAGGGTTACGCGAACACCGGGGAGCTGTTTTTT
>TRBJ2-7|TRBV6-2/TRBV6-3|13|.|.
CASSYSSQYEQYF
TGTGCCAGCAGTTACTCATCCCAATACGAGCAGTACTTC
>TRBJ1-2|TRBV3-1/TRBV3-2|13|.|.
CASSRTGNGGYTF
TGTGCCAGCAGCCGCACAGGGAACGGGGGCTACACCTTC
>TRBJ1-4|TRBV18|15|.|.
CASSPTDGGGEKLFF
TGTGCCAGCTCACCCACTGACGGTGGGGGCGAAAAACTGTTTTTT
>TRBJ2-3|TRBV6-5|15|TRBD1|once
CASRQPTGGTDTQYF
TGTGCCAGCAGACAACCTACAGGGGGCACAGATACGCAGTATTTT
>TRBJ1-2|TRBV28|11|.|.
CASTTGTGYTF
TGTGCCAGCACAACAGGGACCGGCTACACCTTC
>TRBJ1-6|TRBV3-1/TRBV3-2|15|.|.
CASSRVGSYNSPLHF
TGTGCCAGCAGCCGAGTCGGCTCCTATAATTCACCCCTCCACTTT
>TRBJ2-3|TRBV5-4|16|.|.
CASSFGGTSSTDTQYF
TGTGCCAGCAGTTTTGGGGGGACTTCTAGCACAGATACGCAGTATTTT
>TRBJ2-7|TRBV18|13|.|.
CASSPPTGYEQYF
TGTGCCAGCTCACCCCCGACAGGTTACGAGCAGTACTTC
>TRBJ1-4|TRBV28|15|.|.
CASSSRQAANEKLFF
TGTGCCAGCAGTTCGAGACAGGCTGCTAATGAAAAACTGTTTTTT